The T cell receptor beta chain described here comes from a study of blood T cell repertoires in COVID-19. Clones were sequenced by immunoSEQ multiplex PCR, and TCRdb holds only the in-frame ones, with some missing. The table records 200,000 to 250,000 clones, 87% of them present only once. V was trimmed by 3 bases and J by 7 bases, leaving 12 bases between them. Germline CDR1 is MDHEN and CDR2 is SYDVKM. This CDR3 contains 14 residues. This TCR was sampled from a man in his thirties or forties who had recovered from COVID-19. Material: PBMCs or T cells enriched from blood (not recorded which). J is TRBJ1-4 and V is TRBV28; D possibly corresponds to TRBD1 (5 bases). CDR3 in DNA: TGTGCCAGCAGTTTGGGGGGTACCGGTGAAAAACTGTTTTTT. Protein: CASSLGGTGEKLFF. The full variable domain, its missing parts supplied by reference TRBV28 and TRBJ1-4, is DVKVTQSSRYLVKRTGEKVFLECVQDMDHENMFWYRQDPGLGLRLIYFSYDVKMKEKGDIPEGYSVSREKKERFSLILESASTNQTSMYLCASSLGGTGEKLFFGSGTQLSVL.